Below are 25 T cell receptor beta chains sequenced from a single sample in a study of shared clonotypes between healthy human individuals. Produced via immunoSEQ multiplex PCR; TCRdb's table is partial and in-frame only. The sample shows some 2,000,000 clones, 85% to 95% of them seen only once. The specimen sequenced was naive CD4+ T cells sorted from blood. Subset noted: CD45RA+ positively selected. The receptors stem from a man younger than 35 in good health.

The chain is built from TRBV5-1 and TRBJ2-5; 9 bases fit TRBD2. The germline V gene has CDR1 SGHRS and CDR2 YFSETQ. Unmatched junction bases numbered 7, after V lost 2 bases and J lost 5 bases. The CDR3 extends over 15 amino acids. The CDR3 loop is CASSLKAGGLETQYF. The CDR3 DNA sequence: TGCGCCAGCAGCTTAAAAGCGGGGGGTCTGGAGACCCAGTACTTC.

The chain carries TRBV10-3 and TRBJ2-5; TRBD2 is a possible D gene (6 bases). The CDR3 has 11 residues. CDR1 is ENHRY, CDR2 SYGVKD, per germline. V dropped 8 bases and J dropped 5 bases, with 9 bases sitting between them. CDR3: CAIARGETQYF. The CDR3, as DNA: TGTGCCATCGCCCGGGGGGAGACCCAGTACTTC.

The CDR3 loop reads CASSLQGLGYEQYF. The CDR3 nucleotides are TGTGCCAGCAGCCTTCAGGGATTAGGGTACGAGCAGTACTTC. The chain recombines TRBV7-3 with TRBJ2-7; D possibly corresponds to TRBD1 (5 bases). CDR3 size: 14 residues. Per germline, CDR1 SGHTA and CDR2 FQGTGA. Trimming cost V 5 bases and J 4 bases, with 15 bases left between them.

The V call is TRBV28, the J call TRBJ1-2; 7 bases align to TRBD1. The length of the CDR3 is 18 residues. With V trimmed by 6 bases and J by 0 bases, 16 bases remained unmatched. Per the germline V gene, CDR1 is MDHEN and CDR2 is SYDVKM. CDR3 protein: CASSVNRDSVFPNYGYTF. CDR3 DNA sequence: TGTGCCAGCAGCGTGAACCGGGACAGCGTATTTCCTAACTATGGCTACACCTTC.

About this clone itself: The sample contains more than one DNA sequence encoding this CDR3. CDR3 DNA sequence: TGCAGTGCCAGCGCTTCAGGGGAGCTGTTTTTT. As protein: CSASASGELFF. V gene TRBV20-1 combines with J gene TRBJ2-2; D not resolved. The length of the CDR3 is 11 residues. Per germline, CDR1 DFQATT and CDR2 SNEGSKA (reference sequence). Trimming took 6 bases from V and 8 from J, leaving 10 bases between them.

The rearrangement uses TRBV9 and TRBJ1-4; 10 bases fit TRBD1. Germline CDR1 SGDLS, CDR2 YYNGEE. With V trimmed by 3 bases and J by 10 bases, 9 bases remained unmatched. CDR3 size: 15 residues. The CDR3 DNA is TGTGCCAGCAGCGGGATGGGACAGGGGAGCGGAAAACTGTTTTTT. This codes for CASSGMGQGSGKLFF.

A single count supports this clone. V is TRBV5-1 and J is TRBJ1-6; weak D call: TRBD1 (5 bases). CDR1 is SGHRS, CDR2 YFSETQ, per germline. The CDR3 extends over 17 amino acids. Trimming left V 4 bases short and J 5 bases short, with 19 bases between. The CDR3 sequence is CASSVGLRDQHNSPLHF. CDR3 coding DNA: TGCGCCAGCAGCGTGGGTCTAAGGGACCAACATAATTCACCCCTCCACTTT.

The V and J genes are TRBV5-8 and TRBJ1-4; D gene uncertain. The germline gives CDR1 SGHTS, CDR2 YDEGEE. V was shortened by 0 bases and J by 5 bases, with 11 bases between the two germline ends. CDR3 size: 15 residues. The chain's CDR3 is CASSLVRGGNEKLFF. Here the CDR3 DNA reads TGTGCCAGCAGCTTGGTTCGGGGTGGCAATGAAAAACTGTTTTTT.

This rearrangement joins TRBV19 to TRBJ1-4; D gene uncertain. The V gene's germline CDR1 is LNHDA and CDR2 SQIVND (reference sequence). V gave up 7 bases and J gave up 0 bases, with 12 bases separating them. There are 15 residues in the CDR3. The DNA of the CDR3 is TGTGCCAGTAACGGACCCGGCGCAACTAATGAAAAACTGTTTTTT. Translating gives CASNGPGATNEKLFF.

The V call is TRBV7-8, the J call TRBJ2-2; 10 bases map to TRBD1. Germline V gives CDR1 SGHVS, CDR2 FQNEAQ. The CDR3 extends over 16 amino acids. V shed 5 bases and J 2 bases; nucleotides not matched to a gene: 5. This chain's CDR3 is CASSTDRGLNTGELFF. In DNA form, the CDR3 reads TGTGCCAGCAGCACTGACAGGGGGCTCAACACCGGGGAGCTGTTTTTT.

The rearrangement joins TRBV9 to TRBJ2-1, with 10 nucleotides matching TRBD1. V was pared by 1 base and J by 5 bases, with 3 bases of the junction left unmatched. Germline V gene lookup returns CDR1 SGDLS and CDR2 YYNGEE. The CDR3 loop spans 15 amino acids. The DNA for the CDR3 is TGTGCCAGCAGCGTAAGGGACAGGGGCCACAATGAGCAGTTCTTC. Encoded protein: CASSVRDRGHNEQFF.

V is TRBV29-1 and J is TRBJ1-1; D unclear. CDR1 is SQVTM, CDR2 ANQGSEA, per germline. CDR3 length: 10 residues. The V and J ends lost 6 bases and 5 bases respectively, with 7 bases between them. The CDR3 reads CSVRRTEAFF. CDR3 DNA: TGCAGCGTGAGGAGGACTGAAGCTTTCTTT.

This clone appeared once. The V call is TRBV2, the J call TRBJ2-1, with D unclear. Trimming cost V 9 bases and J 10 bases, with 16 bases left between them. The germline V gene encodes CDR1 SNHLY and CDR2 FYNNEI. The CDR3 is made up of 12 amino acids. The CDR3 loop reads CASQPVAGEQFF. Written as DNA, the CDR3 is TGTGCCAGTCAACCGGTGGCAGGAGAGCAGTTCTTC.

This chain links TRBV5-4 with TRBJ2-1; the match to TRBD2 covers 13 bases. The CDR3 sequence is 16 residues long. With V trimmed by 4 bases and J by 6 bases, 7 bases remained unmatched. The V gene's germline CDR1 is SGHNT and CDR2 YYREEE (reference sequence). CDR3 region: CASSRGLAGIANEQFF. The CDR3 nucleotides are TGTGCCAGCAGCAGGGGACTAGCGGGAATTGCCAATGAGCAGTTCTTC.

The chain carries TRBV10-3 and TRBJ2-5; 8 nucleotides line up with TRBD2. V was clipped by 10 bases and J by 0 bases; unmatched bases: 4. The germline gives CDR1 ENHRY, CDR2 SYGVKD. The CDR3 runs to 13 residues. The CDR3 DNA sequence: TGTGCCACCGGGCGGGGGGACCAAGAGACCCAGTACTTC. Amino acid sequence: CATGRGDQETQYF.

The rearrangement joins TRBV27 to TRBJ2-6, with 7 bases that match TRBD1. There are 19 residues in the CDR3. The junction had 13 bases not matched to a gene; V was cut back by 5 bases and J by 0 bases. From germline, CDR1 is MNHEY and CDR2 SMNVEV (reference sequence). The CDR3 reads CASSQPTGFEVSGANVLTF. DNA of the CDR3: TGTGCCAGCAGTCAACCGACAGGGTTTGAGGTCTCTGGGGCCAACGTCCTGACTTTC.

In the case of this clone: With a much larger clone just one base away, this may be a read error. In the same sample, other DNA sequences code for this CDR3. The chain links TRBV6-6 to TRBJ2-7; D call uncertain. Germline CDR1 and CDR2: MNHNY and SVGAGI (reference sequence). CDR3 length: 11 amino acids. CDR3 DNA: TGTGCCAGCAGTTACTCCCACGAGCAGTACTTC. Its protein product is CASSYSHEQYF.

The J gene is TRBJ1-2, the V gene TRBV4-3; no reliable D call. Per the germline V gene, CDR1 is LGHNA and CDR2 is YSLEER. V shed 0 bases and J shed 4 bases, with 6 bases lying between them. This CDR3 has 13 amino acids. This CDR3 reads CASSQEQSYGYTF. Here the CDR3 DNA reads TGCGCCAGCAGCCAAGAACAGTCCTATGGCTACACCTTC.

The chain employs TRBV7-9 and TRBJ2-1; D is perhaps TRBD1 or TRBD2 (6 bases each). Germline assignment: CDR1 SEHNR and CDR2 FQNEAQ (reference sequence). This CDR3 comprises 14 residues. V lost 7 bases to trimming and J lost 4 bases, with 14 bases between them. This CDR3 is CASTPRGPYNEQFF. CDR3 coding DNA: TGTGCCAGCACCCCCCGGGGGCCTTACAATGAGCAGTTCTTC. The complete variable domain, with remaining parts taken from reference TRBV7-9 and TRBJ2-1, reads DTGVSQNPRHKITKRGQNVTFRCDPISEHNRLYWYRQTLGQGPEFLTYFQNEAQLEKSRLLSDRFSAERPKGSFSTLEIQRTEQGDSAMYLCASTPRGPYNEQFFGPGTRLTVL.

A note on this clone: The sample has other DNA sequences that encode this CDR3 too. The chain's CDR3 is CASSSGQGEGYTF. CDR3 coding DNA: TGCGCCAGCAGCTCGGGACAGGGGGAAGGCTACACCTTC. This chain uses TRBV5-1 with TRBJ1-2; 11 nucleotides align to TRBD1. J was trimmed by 8 bases and V by 3 bases; bases with no gene match: 3. The CDR3 has 13 amino acids. Looked up from germline, CDR1 is SGHRS and CDR2 is YFSETQ.

This clone was observed once. The rearrangement links TRBV11-2 to TRBJ1-2, with a possible D match to TRBD1 (6 bases). The CDR3 length is 13 residues. Per germline, CDR1 SGHAT and CDR2 FQNNGV. V lost 5 bases to trimming and J lost 7 bases, with 14 bases between them. The CDR3 is CASSQQGLGGYTF. CDR3 DNA sequence: TGTGCCAGCAGCCAACAGGGACTGGGTGGCTACACCTTC. Looking up the rest from reference TRBV11-2 and TRBJ1-2 gives the full variable domain: EAGVAQSPRYKIIEKRQSVAFWCNPISGHATLYWYQQILGQGPKLLIQFQNNGVVDDSQLPKDRFSAERLKGVDSTLKIQPAKLEDSAVYLCASSQQGLGGYTFGSGTRLTVV.

The genes are TRBV2 and TRBJ2-1; 7 nucleotides line up with TRBD2. Trimming cost V 6 bases and J 10 bases; bases outside gene matches: 0. The CDR3 loop spans 10 amino acids. Germline CDR1 is SNHLY and CDR2 is FYNNEI. The CDR3 sequence: CASRGGEQFF. For the CDR3, the DNA is TGTGCCAGCAGGGGAGGGGAGCAGTTCTTC.

This clone was recorded once. The chain carries TRBV6-1 and TRBJ1-1; no clear D gene. Germline lookup yields CDR1 MNHNS and CDR2 SASEGT. This CDR3 has 14 amino acids. Trimming left V 5 bases short and J 1 base short, with 11 bases between. As DNA, the CDR3 is TGTGCCAGCAGTTTTAGCATGACGAACACTGAAGCTTTCTTT. Encoded protein: CASSFSMTNTEAFF.

This chain connects TRBV18 to TRBJ1-6; possible D gene TRBD1, 5 bases. The ends were cut back, 2 bases at V and 5 bases at J, with 7 bases in the middle. The CDR3 consists of 14 residues. Germline CDR1 and CDR2: KGHSH and LQKENI. The DNA of the CDR3 is TGTGCCAGCTCACCAGGGGGTAATAATTCACCCCTCCACTTT. It specifies CASSPGGNNSPLHF.

As to this clone: Within the sample, other DNA sequences also encode this same CDR3. The CDR3, as DNA: TGTGCCATCAGTGACGGGGGTAGCGATACGCAGTATTTT. It translates to CAISDGGSDTQYF. This chain joins TRBV10-3 and TRBJ2-3; possible D gene TRBD2, 6 bases. Germline CDR1 and CDR2: ENHRY and SYGVKD. Trimming stripped 3 bases from V and 6 bases from J, with 10 bases between. CDR3 length: 13 amino acids.